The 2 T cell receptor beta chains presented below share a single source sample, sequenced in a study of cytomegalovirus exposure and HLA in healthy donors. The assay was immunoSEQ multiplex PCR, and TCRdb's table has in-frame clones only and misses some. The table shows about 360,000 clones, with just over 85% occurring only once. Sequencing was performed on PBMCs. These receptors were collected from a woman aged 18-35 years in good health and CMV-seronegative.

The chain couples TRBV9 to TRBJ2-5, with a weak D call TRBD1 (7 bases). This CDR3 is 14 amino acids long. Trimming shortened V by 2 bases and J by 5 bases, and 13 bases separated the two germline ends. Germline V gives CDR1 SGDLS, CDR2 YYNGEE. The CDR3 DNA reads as TGTGCCAGCAGCGTGACAGGGACTGAGGAGACCCAGTACTTC. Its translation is CASSVTGTEETQYF.

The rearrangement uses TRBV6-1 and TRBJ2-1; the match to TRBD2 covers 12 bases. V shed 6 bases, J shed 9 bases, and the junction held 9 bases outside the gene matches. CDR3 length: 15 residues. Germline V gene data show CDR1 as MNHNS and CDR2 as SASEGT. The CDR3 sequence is CASSDQGLAGVEQFF. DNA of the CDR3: TGTGCCAGCAGCGACCAGGGACTAGCGGGTGTTGAGCAGTTCTTC.